A selection of T cell receptor beta chains follows, all from one sample in a study of blood T cells in healthy people across ages. TCRdb passed the 5' RACE reads through MiXCR, listing each CDR3 protein once. The table shows fewer than 800,000 distinct CDR3 sequences, with about half occurring only once. Specimen: blood. The receptors come from a woman in her fifties or sixties in good health. Both conserved end residues are part of each CDR3. A D gene is named only where the DNA matches it firmly. The size of a clone is reported for some rows only, either as once, few or many, or as a class for expanded clones.

j_gene: TRBJ2-5
v_gene: TRBV2
d_gene: NA
abundance: NA
CDR3aa: CASINQGLGTETQYF
CDR3nt: TGTGCCAGCATTAACCAGGGGTTAGGGACCGAGACCCAGTACTTC

j_gene: TRBJ2-3
v_gene: TRBV7-2
d_gene: NA
abundance: NA
CDR3aa: CASSVGLGADTQYF
CDR3nt: TGTGCCAGCAGCGTAGGTCTGGGGGCAGATACGCAGTATTTT

j_gene: TRBJ2-1
v_gene: TRBV12-3/TRBV12-4
d_gene: NA
abundance: few
CDR3aa: CASSFGGTRNEQFF
CDR3nt: TGTGCCAGCAGTTTTGGCGGGACCCGTAATGAGCAGTTCTTC

j_gene: TRBJ2-4
v_gene: TRBV27
d_gene: NA
abundance: NA
CDR3aa: CASSGGRWATDIQYF
CDR3nt: TGTGCCAGCAGTGGGGGACGGTGGGCGACGGACATTCAGTACTTC

j_gene: TRBJ2-1
v_gene: TRBV24-1
d_gene: NA
abundance: few
CDR3aa: CATSDLGQSGGNEQFF
CDR3nt: TGTGCCACCAGTGACCTCGGACAGTCTGGCGGCAATGAGCAGTTCTTC

j_gene: TRBJ1-6
v_gene: TRBV10-3
d_gene: NA
abundance: few
CDR3aa: CATRQEKGSPLHF
CDR3nt: TGTGCCACCAGACAGGAGAAGGGTTCACCCCTCCACTTT

j_gene: TRBJ2-7
v_gene: TRBV12-5
d_gene: NA
abundance: once
CDR3aa: CARENYEQYF
CDR3nt: TGTGCTAGAGAAAATTACGAGCAGTACTTC

j_gene: TRBJ2-7
v_gene: TRBV5-5
d_gene: NA
abundance: NA
CDR3aa: CASSFSPGPIYEQYF
CDR3nt: TGTGCCAGCAGCTTTTCTCCAGGCCCAATCTACGAGCAGTACTTC

j_gene: TRBJ1-2
v_gene: TRBV28
d_gene: NA
abundance: few
CDR3aa: CASSLWQGTDGYTF
CDR3nt: TGTGCCAGCAGTTTATGGCAGGGGACCGATGGCTACACCTTC

j_gene: TRBJ2-3
v_gene: TRBV7-3
d_gene: TRBD2
abundance: NA
CDR3aa: CASSPRTGEGDTQYF
CDR3nt: TGTGCCAGCAGCCCTCGAACGGGGGAGGGAGATACGCAGTATTTT

j_gene: TRBJ2-4
v_gene: TRBV5-6
d_gene: TRBD2
abundance: many
CDR3aa: CASRTSGLNIQYF
CDR3nt: TGTGCCAGCAGGACTAGCGGATTAAACATTCAGTACTTC

j_gene: TRBJ2-7
v_gene: TRBV29-1
d_gene: NA
abundance: NA
CDR3aa: CSVEWVVGDEQYF
CDR3nt: TGCAGCGTCGAATGGGTGGTAGGCGACGAGCAGTACTTC

j_gene: TRBJ2-2
v_gene: TRBV29-1
d_gene: NA
abundance: NA
CDR3aa: CSGSVANTGELFF
CDR3nt: TGCAGCGGGAGCGTAGCGAACACCGGGGAGCTGTTTTTT

j_gene: TRBJ2-5
v_gene: TRBV7-2
d_gene: NA
abundance: NA
CDR3aa: CASSFAGYQETQYF
CDR3nt: TGTGCCAGCAGCTTTGCGGGGTACCAAGAGACCCAGTACTTC

j_gene: TRBJ2-3
v_gene: TRBV27
d_gene: TRBD2
abundance: NA
CDR3aa: CASSFSLAGGNTQYF
CDR3nt: TGTGCCAGCAGTTTTTCACTAGCGGGAGGAAATACGCAGTATTTT

j_gene: TRBJ2-3
v_gene: TRBV10-3
d_gene: TRBD2
abundance: NA
CDR3aa: CAITPSGSGDTQYF
CDR3nt: TGTGCCATCACCCCTAGCGGGAGTGGAGATACGCAGTATTTT

j_gene: TRBJ1-4
v_gene: TRBV7-2
d_gene: TRBD1
abundance: NA
CDR3aa: CASSLGQGRKEKLFF
CDR3nt: TGTGCCAGCAGCTTGGGACAGGGGAGAAAAGAAAAACTGTTTTTT

j_gene: TRBJ2-7
v_gene: TRBV28
d_gene: NA
abundance: NA
CDR3aa: CASSPIRSSYEQYF
CDR3nt: TGTGCCAGCAGCCCCATCAGGTCCTCCTACGAGCAGTACTTC

j_gene: TRBJ2-7
v_gene: TRBV28
d_gene: TRBD1
abundance: NA
CDR3aa: CASSLWDREQYF
CDR3nt: TGTGCCAGCAGTTTATGGGACAGGGAGCAGTACTTC

j_gene: TRBJ1-2
v_gene: TRBV20-1
d_gene: TRBD1
abundance: NA
CDR3aa: CSATDRVGGYGYTF
CDR3nt: TGCAGTGCCACGGACAGGGTCGGTGGGTATGGCTACACCTTC

j_gene: TRBJ1-4
v_gene: TRBV4-3
d_gene: TRBD1
abundance: few
CDR3aa: CASSQGDRDNEKLFF
CDR3nt: TGCGCCAGCAGCCAAGGGGACAGAGATAATGAAAAACTGTTTTTT

j_gene: TRBJ2-7
v_gene: TRBV4-3
d_gene: TRBD2
abundance: NA
CDR3aa: CASSQGFSGMYEQYF
CDR3nt: TGCGCCAGCAGCCAAGGTTTTAGCGGGATGTACGAGCAGTACTTC

j_gene: TRBJ2-4
v_gene: TRBV10-3
d_gene: NA
abundance: few
CDR3aa: CAISASDKNIQYF
CDR3nt: TGTGCCATCAGTGCCTCTGACAAAAACATTCAGTACTTC

j_gene: TRBJ2-5
v_gene: TRBV7-7
d_gene: NA
abundance: NA
CDR3aa: CASSLGSGKQETQYF
CDR3nt: TGTGCTAGCAGCTTAGGTTCCGGTAAACAAGAGACCCAGTACTTC

j_gene: TRBJ1-2
v_gene: TRBV29-1
d_gene: NA
abundance: many
CDR3aa: CSVESANYGYTF
CDR3nt: TGCAGCGTTGAGTCGGCTAACTATGGCTACACCTTC

j_gene: TRBJ2-7
v_gene: TRBV3-1
d_gene: NA
abundance: NA
CDR3aa: CASSQAWGYSYEQYF
CDR3nt: TGTGCCAGCAGCCAAGCGTGGGGGTACTCCTACGAGCAGTACTTC

j_gene: TRBJ2-5
v_gene: TRBV29-1
d_gene: TRBD1
abundance: many
CDR3aa: CSADRGSIETQYF
CDR3nt: TGCAGCGCCGACAGGGGGTCCATCGAGACCCAGTACTTC

j_gene: TRBJ2-5
v_gene: TRBV5-1
d_gene: NA
abundance: few
CDR3aa: CASSLGAGQETQYF
CDR3nt: TGCGCCAGCAGCTTGGGCGCGGGGCAAGAGACCCAGTACTTC

j_gene: TRBJ2-5
v_gene: TRBV4-3
d_gene: TRBD2
abundance: NA
CDR3aa: CASGGGGVQSQYF
CDR3nt: TGCGCCAGCGGGGGGGGAGGGGTGCAGTCCCAGTACTTC

j_gene: TRBJ2-1
v_gene: TRBV13
d_gene: TRBD1
abundance: many
CDR3aa: CASSLRDRDEQFF
CDR3nt: TGTGCCAGCAGCCTCCGGGACAGGGATGAGCAGTTCTTC

j_gene: TRBJ2-1
v_gene: TRBV7-2
d_gene: TRBD1
abundance: few
CDR3aa: CASHRGGTYNEQFF
CDR3nt: TGTGCCAGCCACAGGGGCGGCACCTACAATGAGCAGTTCTTC

j_gene: TRBJ2-5
v_gene: TRBV20-1
d_gene: TRBD1
abundance: many
CDR3aa: CSAEDRAGETQYF
CDR3nt: TGCAGTGCTGAAGACAGGGCTGGAGAGACCCAGTACTTC

j_gene: TRBJ2-7
v_gene: TRBV6-5
d_gene: TRBD2
abundance: NA
CDR3aa: CASSYISGTSGSYITYEQYF
CDR3nt: TGTGCCAGCAGTTACATCTCCGGGACTAGCGGGAGTTACATCACCTACGAGCAGTACTTC

j_gene: TRBJ2-4
v_gene: TRBV29-1
d_gene: NA
abundance: medium-sized
CDR3aa: CSVEDLGIQYF
CDR3nt: TGCAGCGTTGAAGATCTCGGCATTCAGTACTTC

j_gene: TRBJ1-1
v_gene: TRBV20-1
d_gene: NA
abundance: NA
CDR3aa: CSARNRRNTEAFF
CDR3nt: TGCAGTGCTAGAAACCGGCGGAACACTGAAGCTTTCTTT

j_gene: TRBJ1-5
v_gene: TRBV20-1
d_gene: TRBD1
abundance: NA
CDR3aa: CSARPQNRGNNQPQHF
CDR3nt: TGCAGTGCTAGACCGCAGAACAGGGGTAACAATCAGCCCCAGCATTTT

j_gene: TRBJ1-1
v_gene: TRBV9
d_gene: NA
abundance: NA
CDR3aa: CASSVAGTMNTEAFF
CDR3nt: TGTGCCAGCAGCGTAGCTGGGACAATGAACACTGAAGCTTTCTTT

j_gene: TRBJ2-5
v_gene: TRBV20-1
d_gene: TRBD1
abundance: few
CDR3aa: CSALDREKETQYF
CDR3nt: TGCAGTGCTTTGGACAGGGAGAAAGAGACCCAGTACTTC

j_gene: TRBJ1-2
v_gene: TRBV29-1
d_gene: NA
abundance: NA
CDR3aa: CSVSTGPRSGYTF
CDR3nt: TGCAGCGTTTCAACAGGGCCTAGGAGTGGCTACACCTTC

j_gene: TRBJ2-3
v_gene: TRBV18
d_gene: NA
abundance: NA
CDR3aa: CASSAGPYTDTQYF
CDR3nt: TGTGCCAGCTCGGCAGGGCCTTACACAGATACGCAGTATTTT

j_gene: TRBJ2-5
v_gene: TRBV29-1
d_gene: NA
abundance: few
CDR3aa: CSVDRNQETQYF
CDR3nt: TGCAGCGTTGACAGAAACCAAGAGACCCAGTACTTC

j_gene: TRBJ1-2
v_gene: TRBV15
d_gene: NA
abundance: NA
CDR3aa: CATSRGAAYGYTF
CDR3nt: TGTGCCACCAGCAGAGGGGCAGCCTATGGCTACACCTTC

j_gene: TRBJ1-2
v_gene: TRBV27
d_gene: NA
abundance: few
CDR3aa: CASSGGPLDGYTF
CDR3nt: TGTGCCAGCAGTGGGGGCCCACTGGATGGCTACACCTTC

j_gene: TRBJ2-5
v_gene: TRBV3-1
d_gene: NA
abundance: many
CDR3aa: CASSHTSGEQYF
CDR3nt: TGTGCCAGCAGCCACACTAGTGGGGAGCAGTACTTC

j_gene: TRBJ2-1
v_gene: TRBV27
d_gene: NA
abundance: many
CDR3aa: CASSLSVSSYNEQFF
CDR3nt: TGTGCCAGCAGTTTATCGGTCAGCTCCTACAATGAGCAGTTCTTC

j_gene: TRBJ1-1
v_gene: TRBV2
d_gene: NA
abundance: NA
CDR3aa: CASTQGEAFF
CDR3nt: TGTGCCAGCACCCAGGGGGAAGCTTTCTTT

j_gene: TRBJ2-4
v_gene: TRBV4-2
d_gene: NA
abundance: NA
CDR3aa: CAISQDQWQAKNIQYF
CDR3nt: TGTGCCATCAGCCAAGATCAGTGGCAGGCCAAAAACATTCAGTACTTC

j_gene: TRBJ2-4
v_gene: TRBV24-1
d_gene: NA
abundance: NA
CDR3aa: CATSDATPGQQNIQYF
CDR3nt: TGTGCCACCAGTGACGCCACACCGGGTCAACAAAACATTCAGTACTTC

j_gene: TRBJ2-3
v_gene: TRBV20-1
d_gene: TRBD2
abundance: NA
CDR3aa: CSARVLAGGEDTQYF
CDR3nt: TGCAGTGCTAGAGTCCTAGCGGGAGGGGAAGATACGCAGTATTTT

j_gene: TRBJ1-2
v_gene: TRBV15
d_gene: TRBD1
abundance: NA
CDR3aa: CATSVGTDYGYTF
CDR3nt: TGTGCCACCAGCGTAGGGACAGATTATGGCTACACCTTC

j_gene: TRBJ2-5
v_gene: TRBV27
d_gene: NA
abundance: many
CDR3aa: CASSLRTSETQYF
CDR3nt: TGTGCCAGCAGTTTACGGACTTCGGAGACCCAGTACTTC

j_gene: TRBJ1-1
v_gene: TRBV7-2
d_gene: NA
abundance: NA
CDR3aa: CASRLTAKNTEAFF
CDR3nt: TGTGCCAGCAGATTGACGGCAAAAAACACTGAAGCTTTCTTT

j_gene: TRBJ2-7
v_gene: TRBV20-1
d_gene: NA
abundance: NA
CDR3aa: CSAPQGDETRYF
CDR3nt: TGCAGTGCTCCGCAGGGTGATGAGACCCGGTACTTC

j_gene: TRBJ2-1
v_gene: TRBV5-1
d_gene: TRBD2
abundance: NA
CDR3aa: CASSLGTSGRGTYNEQFF
CDR3nt: TGCGCCAGCAGCTTGGGGACTAGCGGGAGAGGGACCTACAATGAGCAGTTCTTC

j_gene: TRBJ1-5
v_gene: TRBV28
d_gene: NA
abundance: NA
CDR3aa: CASSSRTSSNQPQHF
CDR3nt: TGTGCCAGCAGTTCCCGAACATCTAGCAATCAGCCCCAGCATTTT

j_gene: TRBJ1-1
v_gene: TRBV12-3/TRBV12-4
d_gene: NA
abundance: few
CDR3aa: CASSLMGMNTEAFF
CDR3nt: TGTGCCAGCAGTTTAATGGGGATGAACACTGAAGCTTTCTTT

j_gene: TRBJ2-3
v_gene: TRBV2
d_gene: TRBD2
abundance: NA
CDR3aa: CASASTSGTDTQYF
CDR3nt: TGTGCCAGCGCATCCACTAGCGGCACAGATACGCAGTATTTT